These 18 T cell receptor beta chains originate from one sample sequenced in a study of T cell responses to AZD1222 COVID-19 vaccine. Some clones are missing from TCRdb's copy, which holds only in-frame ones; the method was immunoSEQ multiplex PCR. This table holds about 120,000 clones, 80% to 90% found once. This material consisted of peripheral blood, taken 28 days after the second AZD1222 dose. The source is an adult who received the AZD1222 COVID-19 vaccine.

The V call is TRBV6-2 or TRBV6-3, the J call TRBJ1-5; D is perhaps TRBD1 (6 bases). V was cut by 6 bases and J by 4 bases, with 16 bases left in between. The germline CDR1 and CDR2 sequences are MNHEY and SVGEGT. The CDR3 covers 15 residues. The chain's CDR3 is CASSSYGQGNQPQHF. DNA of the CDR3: TGTGCCAGCAGCTCTTACGGGCAGGGGAATCAGCCCCAGCATTTT.

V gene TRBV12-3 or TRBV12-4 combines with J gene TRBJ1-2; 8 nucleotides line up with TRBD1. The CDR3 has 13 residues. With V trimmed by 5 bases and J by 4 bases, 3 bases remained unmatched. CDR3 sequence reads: CASSRTGSYGYTF. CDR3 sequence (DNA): TGTGCCAGCAGTCGGACAGGGAGCTATGGCTACACCTTC.

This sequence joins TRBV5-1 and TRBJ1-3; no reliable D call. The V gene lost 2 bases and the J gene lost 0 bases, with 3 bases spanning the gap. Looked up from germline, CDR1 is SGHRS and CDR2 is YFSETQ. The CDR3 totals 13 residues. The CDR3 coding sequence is TGCGCCAGCAGCTTCAACTCTGGAAACACCATATATTTT. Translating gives CASSFNSGNTIYF.

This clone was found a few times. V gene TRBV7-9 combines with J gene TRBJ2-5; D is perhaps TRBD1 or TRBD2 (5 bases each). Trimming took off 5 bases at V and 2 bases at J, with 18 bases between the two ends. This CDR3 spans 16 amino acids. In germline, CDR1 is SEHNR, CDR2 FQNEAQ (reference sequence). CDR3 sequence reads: CASSPKTGTHQETQYF. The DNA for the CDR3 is TGTGCCAGCAGCCCCAAAACCGGGACGCATCAAGAGACCCAGTACTTC.

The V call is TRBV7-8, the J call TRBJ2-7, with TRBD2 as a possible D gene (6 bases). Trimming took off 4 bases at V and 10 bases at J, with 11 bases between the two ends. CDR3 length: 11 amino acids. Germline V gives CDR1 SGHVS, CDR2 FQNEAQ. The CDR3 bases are TGTGCCAGCAGCTCGGGACTGAGCCAGTACTTC. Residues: CASSSGLSQYF.

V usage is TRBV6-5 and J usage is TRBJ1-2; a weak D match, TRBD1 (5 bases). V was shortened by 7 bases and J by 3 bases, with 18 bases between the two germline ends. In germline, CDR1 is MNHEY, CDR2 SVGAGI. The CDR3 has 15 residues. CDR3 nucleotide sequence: TGTGCCAGCACCGCCCGGGGAATGGGACACTATGGCTACACCTTC. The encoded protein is CASTARGMGHYGYTF.

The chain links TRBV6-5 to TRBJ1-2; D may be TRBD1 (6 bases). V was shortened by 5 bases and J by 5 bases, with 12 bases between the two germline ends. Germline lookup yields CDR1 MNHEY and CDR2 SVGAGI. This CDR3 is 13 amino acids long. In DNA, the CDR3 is TGTGCCAGCAGTCCGACAGGCCTATATGGCTACACCTTC. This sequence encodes CASSPTGLYGYTF.

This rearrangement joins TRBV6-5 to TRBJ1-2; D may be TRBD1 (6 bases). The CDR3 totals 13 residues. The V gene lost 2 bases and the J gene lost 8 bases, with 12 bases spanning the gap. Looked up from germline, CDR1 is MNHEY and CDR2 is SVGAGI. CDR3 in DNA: TGTGCCAGCAGTTACGGGGGCTCCTCCGGCTACACCTTC. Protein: CASSYGGSSGYTF.

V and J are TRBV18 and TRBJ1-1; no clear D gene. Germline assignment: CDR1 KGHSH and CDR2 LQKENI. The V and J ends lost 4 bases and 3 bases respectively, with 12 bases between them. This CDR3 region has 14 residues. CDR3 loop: CASSLSAGYTEAFF. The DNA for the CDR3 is TGTGCCAGCTCACTATCGGCCGGGTACACTGAAGCTTTCTTT.

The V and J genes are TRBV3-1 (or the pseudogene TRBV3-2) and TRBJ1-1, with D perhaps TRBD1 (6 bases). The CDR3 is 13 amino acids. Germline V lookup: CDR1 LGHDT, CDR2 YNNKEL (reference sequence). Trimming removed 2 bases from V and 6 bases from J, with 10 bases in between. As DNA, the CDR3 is TGTGCCAGCAGCCAACAGGGGAAGGCTGAAGCTTTCTTT. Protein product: CASSQQGKAEAFF.

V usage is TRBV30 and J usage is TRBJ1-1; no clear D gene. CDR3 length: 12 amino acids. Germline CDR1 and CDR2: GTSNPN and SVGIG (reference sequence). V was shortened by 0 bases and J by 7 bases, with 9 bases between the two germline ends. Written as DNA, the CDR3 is TGTGCCTGGAGTGTATTTAAGGGTGAAGCTTTCTTT. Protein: CAWSVFKGEAFF.

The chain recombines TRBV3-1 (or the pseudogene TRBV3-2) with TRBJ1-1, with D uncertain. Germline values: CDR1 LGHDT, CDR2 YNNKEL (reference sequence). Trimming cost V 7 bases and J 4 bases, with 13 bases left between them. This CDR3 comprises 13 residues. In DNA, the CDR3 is TGTGCCAGCACAACCCCGTGGGCCACTGAAGCTTTCTTT. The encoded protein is CASTTPWATEAFF.

The CDR3 DNA reads as TGTGCCAGCAGCTCCCAAATAAACACTGAAGCTTTCTTT. This encodes CASSSQINTEAFF. The rearrangement joins TRBV7-2 to TRBJ1-1, with D unresolved. Germline CDR1 and CDR2: SGHTA and FQGNSA. The V and J ends lost 4 bases and 2 bases respectively, with 8 bases between them. The CDR3 covers 13 residues. Full variable domain (missing parts from reference TRBV7-2 and TRBJ1-1): GAGVSQSPSNKVTEKGKDVELRCDPISGHTALYWYRQSLGQGLEFLIYFQGNSAPDKSGLPSDRFSAERTGGSVSTLTIQRTQQEDSAVYLCASSSQINTEAFFGQGTRLTVV.

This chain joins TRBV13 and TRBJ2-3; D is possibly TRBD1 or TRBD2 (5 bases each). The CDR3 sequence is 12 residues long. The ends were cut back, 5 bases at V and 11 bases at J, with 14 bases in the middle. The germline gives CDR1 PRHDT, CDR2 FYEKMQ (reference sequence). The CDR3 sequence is CASSQVGRGQYF. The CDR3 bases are TGTGCCAGCAGCCAAGTGGGACGAGGGCAGTATTTT.

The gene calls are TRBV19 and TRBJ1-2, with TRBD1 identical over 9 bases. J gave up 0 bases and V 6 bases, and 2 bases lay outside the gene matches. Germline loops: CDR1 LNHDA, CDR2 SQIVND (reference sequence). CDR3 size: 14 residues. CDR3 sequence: CASRRTGANYGYTF. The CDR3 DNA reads TGTGCCAGTAGGCGGACAGGGGCTAACTATGGCTACACCTTC. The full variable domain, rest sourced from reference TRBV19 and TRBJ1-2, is DGGITQSPKYLFRKEGQNVTLSCEQNLNHDAMYWYRQDPGQGLRLIYYSQIVNDFQKGDIAEGYSVSREKKESFPLTVTSAQKNPTAFYLCASRRTGANYGYTFGSGTRLTVV.

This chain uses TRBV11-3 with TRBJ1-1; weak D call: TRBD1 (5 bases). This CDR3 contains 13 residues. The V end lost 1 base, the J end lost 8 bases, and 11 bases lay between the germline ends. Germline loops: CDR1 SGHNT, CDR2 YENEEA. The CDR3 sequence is CASSLAWGIEAFF. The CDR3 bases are TGTGCCAGCAGCTTAGCCTGGGGGATCGAAGCTTTCTTT.

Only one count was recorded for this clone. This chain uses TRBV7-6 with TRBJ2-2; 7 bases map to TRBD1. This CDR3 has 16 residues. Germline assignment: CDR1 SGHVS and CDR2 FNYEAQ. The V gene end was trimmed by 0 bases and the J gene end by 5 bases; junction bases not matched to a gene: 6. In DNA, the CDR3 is TGTGCCAGCAGCTTAGCCGACAGGGCCCGGACCGGGGAGCTGTTTTTT. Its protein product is CASSLADRARTGELFF. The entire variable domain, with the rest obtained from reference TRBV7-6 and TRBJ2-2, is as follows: GAGVSQSPRYKVTKRGQDVALRCDPISGHVSLYWYRQALGQGPEFLTYFNYEAQQDKSGLPNDRFSAERPEGSISTLTIQRTEQRDSAMYRCASSLADRARTGELFFGEGSRLTVL.

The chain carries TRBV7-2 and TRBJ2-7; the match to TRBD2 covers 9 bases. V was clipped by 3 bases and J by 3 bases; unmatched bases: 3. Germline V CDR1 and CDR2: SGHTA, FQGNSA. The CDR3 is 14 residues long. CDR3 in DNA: TGTGCCAGCAGCTTGGCTAGCGGGGTCTACGAGCAGTACTTC. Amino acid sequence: CASSLASGVYEQYF. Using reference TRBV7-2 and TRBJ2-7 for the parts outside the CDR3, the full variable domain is GAGVSQSPSNKVTEKGKDVELRCDPISGHTALYWYRQSLGQGLEFLIYFQGNSAPDKSGLPSDRFSAERTGGSVSTLTIQRTQQEDSAVYLCASSLASGVYEQYFGPGTRLTVT.